This T cell receptor beta chain was identified during a study of T cell repertoires in ileal Crohn's disease. Across the study: Median disease duration was about eight years; about 37% smoked at surgery. Every patient was operated on for stricturing (roughly 61%) or penetrating (39%) complications.

Germline V gives CDR1 SNHLY, CDR2 FYNNEI. V trimming: 6 bases; J trimming: 5 bases; junction bases outside the gene matches: 3. The CDR3 extends over 14 amino acids. Concerning this clone: Other DNA sequences in this specimen translate into the identical CDR3.

The protocol was immunoSEQ multiplex PCR, while the TCRdb copy is restricted to in-frame clones and leaves out a portion. This sample has roughly 29,000 clones; about four fifths occur once, and the top ten carry 19%. The receptor was derived from an adult with Crohn's disease. The chain is built from TRBV2 and TRBJ2-3, with 12 positions matching TRBD2. The sequencing sample was made of ileal tissue. This CDR3 reads CASRRLAGEDTQYF. CDR3 DNA sequence: TGTGCCAGCAGAAGACTAGCGGGAGAAGATACGCAGTATTTT.